A selection of T cell receptor beta chains follows, all from one sample in a study of cytomegalovirus exposure and HLA in healthy donors. Libraries were prepared by immunoSEQ multiplex PCR; TCRdb keeps only in-frame clonotypes and omits some of them. The sample contains tens of thousands of clones, 63% of which appear only once. Sequenced sample: PBMCs. These receptors were taken from a woman aged 30 to 39 in good health and CMV-seronegative. The CDR3 runs from the conserved cysteine through the conserved F or W. Fields, in order: J gene, V gene, clone size, D gene, CDR3 DNA, CDR3 protein. D genes are given only for firm matches. Clone size is given for some rows only: seen once, a few or many times, or a class if the clone is expanded.

J: TRBJ2-7; V: TRBV27; size: .; D: .; DNA: TGTGCCCCCAAGAACAGGGTACCCTACGAGCAGTACTTC; CDR3: CAPKNRVPYEQYF
J: TRBJ1-2; V: TRBV5-1; size: few; D: TRBD1; DNA: TGCGCCAGCAGCTTGGGGGGCACGGACAGGACTAACTATGGCTACACCTTC; CDR3: CASSLGGTDRTNYGYTF
J: TRBJ2-2; V: TRBV4-2; size: .; D: .; DNA: TGTGCCAGCAGCCAAGATAAGAGCCGAATGGTTACCGGGGAGCTGTTTTTT; CDR3: CASSQDKSRMVTGELFF
J: TRBJ2-1; V: TRBV11-2; size: .; D: TRBD1; DNA: TGTGCCAGCAGCGGCGGGACAGGTTCTTACAACGAGCAGTTCTTC; CDR3: CASSGGTGSYNEQFF
J: TRBJ1-3; V: TRBV25-1; size: .; D: .; DNA: TGTGCCAGCAGTGGACGGCGCCTGGGCAACACCATATATTTT; CDR3: CASSGRRLGNTIYF
J: TRBJ2-7; V: TRBV5-6; size: .; D: TRBD1; DNA: TGTGCCAGCTGCCCCCAGGGATCAGGGGGCGTTTACGAGCAGTACTTC; CDR3: CASCPQGSGGVYEQYF
J: TRBJ2-1; V: TRBV6-5; size: .; D: .; DNA: TGTGCCAGCAGTTACGCGGGTGAGCAGTTCTTC; CDR3: CASSYAGEQFF
J: TRBJ2-4; V: TRBV19; size: few; D: TRBD1; DNA: TGTGCCAGTAGTAGACCCCTGGGACAGAAACTAGCCAAAAACATTCAGTACTTC; CDR3: CASSRPLGQKLAKNIQYF
J: TRBJ1-2; V: TRBV7-3; size: .; D: .; DNA: TGTGCCAGCAGCCGTTACGTGACAGACGATGGCTACACCTTC; CDR3: CASSRYVTDDGYTF
J: TRBJ2-6; V: TRBV9; size: .; D: .; DNA: TGTGCCAGCAGCGTAAGGACAGCAACCTCTGGGGCCAACGTCCTGACTTTC; CDR3: CASSVRTATSGANVLTF
J: TRBJ1-5; V: TRBV19; size: once; D: .; DNA: TGTGCCAGTAGTTTTTCCGACATCCAGCCCCAGCATTTT; CDR3: CASSFSDIQPQHF
J: TRBJ2-1; V: TRBV30; size: few; D: TRBD2; DNA: TGTGCCTGGAGTGTAAGAGGCCTGAGCGGGGGTTACAATGAGCAGTTCTTC; CDR3: CAWSVRGLSGGYNEQFF
J: TRBJ2-3; V: TRBV25-1; size: .; D: TRBD2; DNA: TGTGCCAGCAGGGCGAGGGCTAGCGGGGGACCCACAGATACGCAGTATTTT; CDR3: CASRARASGGPTDTQYF
J: TRBJ2-1; V: TRBV19; size: .; D: TRBD2; DNA: TGTGCCAGTCACTTTAGCGGGAGTAATGAGCAGTTCTTC; CDR3: CASHFSGSNEQFF
J: TRBJ1-1; V: TRBV5-6; size: .; D: TRBD1; DNA: TGTGCCAGCAGCCGGGGTGGACAGGGACGGGCTAAAGCTTTCTTT; CDR3: CASSRGGQGRAKAFF
J: TRBJ2-7; V: TRBV18; size: few; D: TRBD1; DNA: TGTGCCAGCTCACCACAGGACAGGGGGACCTCTGGGATTTACGAGCAGTACTTC; CDR3: CASSPQDRGTSGIYEQYF
J: TRBJ1-3; V: TRBV11-2; size: .; D: .; DNA: TGTGCCAGCAGCTTAGAGAGCCCCCCCTCTGGAAACACCATATATTTT; CDR3: CASSLESPPSGNTIYF
J: TRBJ1-4; V: TRBV28; size: .; D: .; DNA: TGTGCCAGCAGTTCGACAGGCGATGAAAAACTGTTTTTT; CDR3: CASSSTGDEKLFF
J: TRBJ2-3; V: TRBV6-6; size: .; D: .; DNA: TGTGCCAGCATCGGTCCTGGTATGGATACGCAGTATTTT; CDR3: CASIGPGMDTQYF
J: TRBJ1-1; V: TRBV6-1; size: .; D: .; DNA: TGTGCCAGCAGTGAACTAAGCAGGTTTAACACTGAAGCTTTCTTT; CDR3: CASSELSRFNTEAFF
J: TRBJ1-1; V: TRBV5-6; size: .; D: .; DNA: TGTGCCAGCAGCTATACGAGTGATGAAGCTTTCTTT; CDR3: CASSYTSDEAFF
J: TRBJ2-2; V: TRBV27; size: .; D: TRBD2; DNA: TGTGCCAGCAGACCCCGACTAGCGGGAGGCACCGGGGAGCTGTTTTTT; CDR3: CASRPRLAGGTGELFF
J: TRBJ2-7; V: TRBV29-1; size: .; D: .; DNA: TGCAGCGTGGCAACCCAGGGCTACGAGCAGTACTTC; CDR3: CSVATQGYEQYF
J: TRBJ2-4; V: TRBV7-7; size: few; D: .; DNA: TGTGCCAGCAGCTTAGCGGGGGACTCCTATATTCAGTACTTC; CDR3: CASSLAGDSYIQYF
J: TRBJ1-1; V: TRBV4-1; size: .; D: .; DNA: TGCGCCAGCCGCTTTGGGGCGAACACTGAAGCTTTCTTT; CDR3: CASRFGANTEAFF
J: TRBJ2-2; V: TRBV7-2; size: .; D: TRBD2; DNA: TGTGCCAGCAGCTTTACTAGCGGGAGGGCCCTCGGGGAGCTGTTTTTT; CDR3: CASSFTSGRALGELFF
J: TRBJ2-2; V: TRBV11-2; size: .; D: .; DNA: TGTGCCAGCAGCGCCTCCAGTTCGTACGGGGAGCTGTTTTTT; CDR3: CASSASSSYGELFF
J: TRBJ2-3; V: TRBV7-9; size: once; D: TRBD2; DNA: TGTGCCAGCAGCTTTGGGCTAGCGGGAGTTAAAGTTGAGGATACGCAGTATTTT; CDR3: CASSFGLAGVKVEDTQYF
J: TRBJ1-6; V: TRBV6-5; size: few; D: TRBD1; DNA: TGTGCCAGCAGTTTGAACAGGGGGACTTATTCACCCCTCCACTTT; CDR3: CASSLNRGTYSPLHF
J: TRBJ1-2; V: TRBV4-1; size: .; D: TRBD1; DNA: TGCGCCAGCAGCCACCACCCCCCGGGACAGCCTTTTTCTCCTAACTATGGCTACACCTTC; CDR3: CASSHHPPGQPFSPNYGYTF
J: TRBJ2-7; V: TRBV7-9; size: once; D: .; DNA: TGTGCCAGCAGCGCCGCGAGGGCAGGTAGGCGGGAGCAGTACTTC; CDR3: CASSAARAGRREQYF
J: TRBJ2-3; V: TRBV5-4; size: .; D: TRBD2; DNA: TGTGCCACCTCTAGCGGGGGGACCACAGATACGCAGTATTTT; CDR3: CATSSGGTTDTQYF
J: TRBJ1-3; V: TRBV15; size: .; D: .; DNA: TGTGCCACCAGTACCCCGGGTGGAAACACCATATATTTT; CDR3: CATSTPGGNTIYF
J: TRBJ2-7; V: TRBV7-2; size: .; D: .; DNA: TGTGCCAGCAGCTTAGCGCTGGGAGGAGGGCACTACGAGCAGTACTTC; CDR3: CASSLALGGGHYEQYF
J: TRBJ1-2; V: TRBV10-1; size: few; D: .; DNA: TGCGCCAGCAGTGAGGCGCGGGCCTTGTCTGGCTACACCTTC; CDR3: CASSEARALSGYTF
J: TRBJ2-3; V: TRBV7-7; size: few; D: .; DNA: TGTGCCAGCAGCCCCGGGACTGGAACAGATACGCAGTATTTT; CDR3: CASSPGTGTDTQYF
J: TRBJ2-1; V: TRBV6-6; size: .; D: TRBD1; DNA: TGTGCCAGCAGTCTCGGACAGGTCCCTTACAATGAGCAGTTCTTC; CDR3: CASSLGQVPYNEQFF